This is a list of T cell receptor beta chains from one sample in a study of blood T cell repertoires in COVID-19. The protocol was immunoSEQ multiplex PCR, while the TCRdb copy is restricted to in-frame clones and leaves out a portion. The sample gives more than 200,000 clones, 70% to 90% of which show up once; 4.4% is in the top ten. Sample: peripheral blood. Receptor source: a middle-aged man with acute or convalescent COVID-19. Each CDR3 is given with its conserved first and last residue. The D gene is left open where the match is weak. Size is omitted from some rows. Given values are once, few, many or a class for expanded clones.

CDR3 protein: CASSVKAAWDTQYF
CDR3 DNA: TGTGCCAGCAGCGTCAAGGCGGCGTGGGATACGCAGTATTTT
clone size: -
J gene: TRBJ2-3
V gene: TRBV7-3
D gene: -

CDR3 protein: CASSGGGGLETQYF
CDR3 DNA: TGTGCCAGCAGCGGGGGGGGAGGATTGGAGACCCAGTACTTC
clone size: -
J gene: TRBJ2-5
V gene: TRBV7-2
D gene: TRBD2

CDR3 protein: CASSHPGGVGYGYTF
CDR3 DNA: TGTGCCAGCAGTCACCCGGGGGGCGTCGGCTATGGCTACACCTTC
clone size: few
J gene: TRBJ1-2
V gene: TRBV2
D gene: -

CDR3 protein: CASGRESYGYTF
CDR3 DNA: TGTGCCAGCGGAAGGGAGTCCTATGGCTACACCTTC
clone size: -
J gene: TRBJ1-2
V gene: TRBV6-6
D gene: -

CDR3 protein: CASSLDREWNEQYF
CDR3 DNA: TGCGCCAGCAGCTTGGACAGGGAGTGGAACGAGCAGTACTTC
clone size: -
J gene: TRBJ2-7
V gene: TRBV5-1
D gene: -

CDR3 protein: CATSDLGDWISESGNTIYF
CDR3 DNA: TGTGCCACCAGTGACCTCGGGGACTGGATTTCCGAATCTGGAAACACCATATATTTT
clone size: -
J gene: TRBJ1-3
V gene: TRBV24-1
D gene: -

CDR3 protein: CASSRGSGNTIYF
CDR3 DNA: TGCGCCAGCAGCAGGGGCTCTGGAAACACCATATATTTT
clone size: -
J gene: TRBJ1-3
V gene: TRBV5-1
D gene: -

CDR3 protein: CASSPRTGNNEQFF
CDR3 DNA: TGTGCCAGCAGCCCCCGGACAGGGAATAATGAGCAGTTCTTC
clone size: -
J gene: TRBJ2-1
V gene: TRBV3-1/TRBV3-2
D gene: TRBD1

CDR3 protein: CASSLGDKHSGNTIYF
CDR3 DNA: TGCGCCAGCAGCTTGGGGGACAAACACTCTGGAAACACCATATATTTT
clone size: -
J gene: TRBJ1-3
V gene: TRBV5-1
D gene: -

CDR3 protein: CAINRAGENSPLHF
CDR3 DNA: TGTGCCATCAATCGGGCAGGGGAAAATTCACCCCTCCACTTT
clone size: -
J gene: TRBJ1-6
V gene: TRBV10-3
D gene: -

CDR3 protein: CASSSDSTNEKLFF
CDR3 DNA: TGCGCCAGCAGCTCGGACAGCACTAATGAAAAACTGTTTTTT
clone size: -
J gene: TRBJ1-4
V gene: TRBV5-1
D gene: -

CDR3 protein: CASVARGGASGQNIQYF
CDR3 DNA: TGTGCCAGTGTCGCCCGGGGGGGGGCCTCAGGCCAAAACATTCAGTACTTC
clone size: -
J gene: TRBJ2-4
V gene: TRBV19
D gene: TRBD2

CDR3 protein: CASSLAGQDTQYF
CDR3 DNA: TGCGCCAGCAGTTTAGCGGGACAGGATACGCAGTATTTT
clone size: -
J gene: TRBJ2-3
V gene: TRBV5-1
D gene: -

CDR3 protein: CSAVKGRPNYGYTF
CDR3 DNA: TGCAGCGCGGTAAAGGGGCGACCTAACTATGGCTACACCTTC
clone size: -
J gene: TRBJ1-2
V gene: TRBV29-1
D gene: -

CDR3 protein: CASSALPDSTPLHF
CDR3 DNA: TGTGCCAGCAGCGCCCTCCCGGACAGCACACCCCTCCACTTT
clone size: once
J gene: TRBJ1-6
V gene: TRBV9
D gene: -